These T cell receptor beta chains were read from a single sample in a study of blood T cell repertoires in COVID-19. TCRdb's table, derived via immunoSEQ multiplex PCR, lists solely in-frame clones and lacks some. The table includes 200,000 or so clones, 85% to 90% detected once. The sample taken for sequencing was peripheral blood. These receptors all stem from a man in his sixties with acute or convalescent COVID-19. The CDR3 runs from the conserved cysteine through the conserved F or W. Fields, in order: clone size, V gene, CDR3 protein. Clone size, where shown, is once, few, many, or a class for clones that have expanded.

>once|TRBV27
CASSFRTGRGSYNEQFF
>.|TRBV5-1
CASSIVTARSGANVLTF
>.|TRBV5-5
CASSLAWRRDTQYF
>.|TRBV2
CASSVRGLAGEILRTGELFF
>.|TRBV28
CASTLEGQDSYEQYF
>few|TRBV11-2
CASSLIRGTRETQYF
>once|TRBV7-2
CASSLLGSEFSPLHF
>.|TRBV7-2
CASSLAGEDTQYF
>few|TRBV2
CASLGHKSGANVLTF
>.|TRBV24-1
CATSDPPRGLGNQPQHF
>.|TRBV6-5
CASSSDRGRNTEAFF
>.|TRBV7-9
CASSKGQGRNEQYF
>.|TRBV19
CASSPGRVGEQYF
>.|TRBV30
CAWSVGRTRHGYTF
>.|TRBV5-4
CASSLAGESSGNTIYF